This T cell receptor beta chain was sequenced for a study of T cell repertoires in ileal Crohn's disease. Study background: All patients had surgery for stricturing (61%) or penetrating (around 40%) disease.

Time point noted: inflamed ileum from the surgical specimen. The repertoire was sequenced with immunoSEQ multiplex PCR; TCRdb's copy has only in-frame clones and lacks some. This sample yields 17,000 or so clones, of which about 70% are seen a single time; less than 5% belongs to the top ten. CDR3 size: 15 residues. The germline V gene encodes CDR1 SNHLY and CDR2 FYNNEI. The trim removed 7 bases at V and 4 bases at J, leaving 7 bases unmatched. The chain combines TRBV2 with TRBJ1-2, with 12 bases lining up with TRBD1. The sequencing input was ileal tissue. The clonotype was recovered from an adult with Crohn's disease. This CDR3 reads CASMTGQGAGYGYTF. The CDR3 region has the DNA TGTGCCAGCATGACGGGACAGGGGGCCGGCTATGGCTACACCTTC.